The clone carrying this T cell receptor (beta chain) was found a few times. The sample has other DNA sequences that encode this CDR3 too. The data stem from a study of radiation and T cells in renal cell carcinoma. Libraries were prepared by immunoSEQ multiplex PCR; TCRdb keeps only in-frame clonotypes and omits some of them. The table lists roughly 150,000 clones, around 90% of them singletons. This CDR3 spans 14 amino acids. V was trimmed by 3 bases and J by 1 base, leaving 10 bases between them. Germline-derived CDR1 and CDR2 are SGHRS and YFSETQ. Noted time point: blood 2 weeks post-SBRT. Treatment noted: 15 Gy SBRT to primary tumor, nephrectomy 4 weeks later.

This material consisted of blood, taken from a patient whose treatment included radiotherapy and nephrectomy. The chain links TRBV5-1 to TRBJ1-1, with D maybe TRBD1 (5 bases). This sequence originates from a woman aged 50 to 60 with renal cell carcinoma. The CDR3 DNA follows: TGCGCCAGCAGCTCCGGGACGGGGAACACTGAAGCTTTCTTT. Translated, it gives CASSSGTGNTEAFF.